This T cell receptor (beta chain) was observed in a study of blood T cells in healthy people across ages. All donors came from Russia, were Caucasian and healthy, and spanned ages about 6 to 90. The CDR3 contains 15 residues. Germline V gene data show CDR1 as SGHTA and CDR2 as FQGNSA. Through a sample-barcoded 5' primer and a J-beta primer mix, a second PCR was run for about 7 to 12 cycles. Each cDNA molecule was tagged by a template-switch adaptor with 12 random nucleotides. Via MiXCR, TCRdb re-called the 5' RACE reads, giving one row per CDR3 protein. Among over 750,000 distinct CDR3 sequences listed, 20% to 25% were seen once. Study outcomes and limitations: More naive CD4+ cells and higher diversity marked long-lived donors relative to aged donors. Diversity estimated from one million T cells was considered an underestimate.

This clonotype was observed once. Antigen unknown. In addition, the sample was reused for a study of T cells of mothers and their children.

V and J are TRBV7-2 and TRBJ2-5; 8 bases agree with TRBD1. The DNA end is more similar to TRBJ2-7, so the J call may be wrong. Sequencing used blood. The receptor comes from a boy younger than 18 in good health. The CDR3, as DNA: TGTGCCAGCAGCGACGAGGACAGGGTATTGGACGAGCAGTACTTC. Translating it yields CASSDEDRVLDEQYF.